Presented here are 8 T cell receptor beta chains from one specimen sequenced in a study of T cell clonality in common variable immunodeficiency. Produced via immunoSEQ multiplex PCR; TCRdb's table is partial and in-frame only. The data show about 41,000 clones, with none appearing a single time. The material sequenced was peripheral blood mononuclear cells. The receptors were gathered from a person aged 18 to 75 in good health.

This clone has just a few counts. From the germline J gene comes the end of the CDR3, since the read stops 3 residues before it. The V and J genes are TRBV2 and TRBJ2-1, with D possibly being TRBD2 (5 bases). CDR1 SNHLY and CDR2 FYNNEI come from the germline V gene. This CDR3 comprises 15 residues. V was cut by 6 bases and J by 4 bases, with 16 bases left in between. CDR3 sequence reads: CASSDLRTGYNEQFF. The CDR3 DNA, read in part, is TGTGCCAGCAGCGACCTGAGGACTGGATACAATGAG.

This clone was detected ten times or more. The read terminates 3 residues before the CDR3 end, so the remaining end is supplied by the germline J gene. This sequence joins TRBV28 and TRBJ1-2, with D tentatively TRBD1 (6 bases). Germline V gene data show CDR1 as MDHEN and CDR2 as SYDVKM. The CDR3 has 16 amino acids. The CDR3 is CASRGAGPGLVGGYTF. CDR3 bases read: TGTGCCAGCAGGGGGGCGGGACCGGGCCTCGTTGGGGGC.

In this sample, this clone turned up many times. The read ends 3 residues early relative to the CDR3; the germline J gene fills the gap. This chain links TRBV20-1 with TRBJ2-3, with D possibly called TRBD1 or TRBD2 (5 bases each). CDR1 is DFQATT and CDR2 is SNEGSKA in the germline V gene (reference sequence). The CDR3 totals 15 residues. V was cut by 0 bases and J by 1 base, with 11 bases left in between. The part of the CDR3 DNA that was read is TGCAGTGCTAGAGATCCCCGAGGGGGCACAGATACG. It encodes CSARDPRGGTDT. The full CDR3 is CSARDPRGGTDTQYF.

This clone was seen repeatedly, ten times or more. The read finishes 3 residues shy of the CDR3 end, and the germline J gene is used to complete it. The rearrangement joins TRBV20-1 to TRBJ2-1, with TRBD2 matching over 12 bases. Germline CDR1 is DFQATT and CDR2 is SNEGSKA (reference sequence). Trimming at V came to 1 base and at J to 3 bases, leaving 4 bases not matched to a gene. The CDR3 has 16 amino acids. The sequenced part of the CDR3 DNA is TGCAGTGCTAGAGGGACTAGCGGGATGGGCTACAATGAG. Residues: CSARGTSGMGYNE. The whole CDR3 protein reads CSARGTSGMGYNEQFF.

This clone was observed at least ten times. The chain's CDR3 is CASVGSGQGFADTQYF. Incomplete CDR3 DNA: TGTGCCAGCGTCGGGAGTGGACAGGGATTTGCAGATACG. This rearrangement joins TRBV6-2 or TRBV6-3 to TRBJ2-3, with 8 bases matching TRBD1. The read falls 3 residues short of the CDR3 end, and the missing part is taken from the germline J gene. The V gene's germline CDR1 is MNHEY and CDR2 SVGEGT. The V gene end was trimmed by 8 bases and the J gene end by 4 bases; junction bases not matched to a gene: 14. The CDR3 consists of 16 residues.

At least ten counts were recorded for this clone. The chain's CDR3 is CASSLGVHLAVYNEQFF. The CDR3 bases that were read are TGTGCCAGCAGCTTAGGGGTCCATCTAGCGGTCTACAATGAG. The chain is built from TRBV13 and TRBJ2-1; TRBD2 matches at 7 bases. The read halts 3 residues ahead of the CDR3 end, with the missing end drawn from the germline J gene. The V segment lost 0 bases and the J segment 3 bases; nucleotides outside the gene matches: 8. Germline CDR1 and CDR2: PRHDT and FYEKMQ (reference sequence). There are 17 residues in the CDR3.

This clone was detected many times. The read stops 3 residues short of the end of the CDR3; the missing end is completed from the germline J gene. The chain is built from TRBV11-1 and TRBJ2-5, with 10 bases matching TRBD1. The CDR3 has 14 amino acids. The V gene end was trimmed by 5 bases and the J gene end by 6 bases; junction bases not matched to a gene: 6. CDR1 is SGHAT and CDR2 is FQDESV in the germline V gene (reference sequence). The CDR3 loop reads CASSLGQGGKTQYF. The CDR3 DNA, read in part, is TGTGCCAGCAGCCTTGGACAGGGGGGGAAGACC. The complete variable domain, with remaining parts taken from reference TRBV11-1 and TRBJ2-5, reads EAEVAQSPRYKITEKSQAVAFWCDPISGHATLYWYRQILGQGPELLVQFQDESVVDDSQLPKDRFSAERLKGVDSTLKIQPAELGDSAMYLCASSLGQGGKTQYFGPGTRLLVL.

This clone was counted ten times or more. The read is 3 residues too short to cover the CDR3 end, so that end is filled in from the germline J gene. The chain is built from TRBV2 and TRBJ2-7; D call uncertain. The CDR3 runs 15 residues. Looked up from germline, CDR1 is SNHLY and CDR2 is FYNNEI. V lost 7 bases and J 6 bases, leaving 22 bases between the germline ends. The CDR3 sequence is CASMRRPLEISEQYF. The part of the CDR3 DNA that was read is TGTGCCAGCATGAGAAGGCCCCTAGAAATCTCCGAG.